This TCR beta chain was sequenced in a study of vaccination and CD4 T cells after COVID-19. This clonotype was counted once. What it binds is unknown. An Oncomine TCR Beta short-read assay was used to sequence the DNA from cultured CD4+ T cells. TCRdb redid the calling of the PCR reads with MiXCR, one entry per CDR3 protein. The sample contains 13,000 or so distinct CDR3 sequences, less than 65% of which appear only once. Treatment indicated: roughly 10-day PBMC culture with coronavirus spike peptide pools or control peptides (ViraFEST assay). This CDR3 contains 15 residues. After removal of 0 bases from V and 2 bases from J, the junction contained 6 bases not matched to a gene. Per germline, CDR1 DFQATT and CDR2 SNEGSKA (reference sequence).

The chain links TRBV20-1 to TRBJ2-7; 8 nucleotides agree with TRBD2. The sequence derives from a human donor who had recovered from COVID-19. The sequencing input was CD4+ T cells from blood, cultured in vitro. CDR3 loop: CSARDYSGMAYEQYF. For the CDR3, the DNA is TGCAGTGCTAGAGACTATAGCGGGATGGCCTACGAGCAGTACTTC.